The entry that follows covers one T cell receptor beta chain sequence. These data are taken from a study of T cell changes during pregnancy in multiple sclerosis. Generated by immunoSEQ multiplex PCR, the TCRdb table keeps only in-frame clones and is missing some. The table includes 75,000 to 95,000 clones, 75% to 95% detected once. Specimen: peripheral blood, collected before pregnancy. The source of this sequence is a female donor with multiple sclerosis, enrolled in a pregnancy study.

The CDR3 protein is CASSSGQENTIYF. As DNA, the CDR3 is TGTGCCAGCAGCTCCGGACAGGAAAACACCATATATTTT. The chain combines TRBV5-4 with TRBJ1-3; 7 bases fit TRBD1. J was trimmed by 6 bases and V by 3 bases; bases with no gene match: 3. From germline, CDR1 is SGHNT and CDR2 YYREEE (reference sequence). This CDR3 comprises 13 residues.